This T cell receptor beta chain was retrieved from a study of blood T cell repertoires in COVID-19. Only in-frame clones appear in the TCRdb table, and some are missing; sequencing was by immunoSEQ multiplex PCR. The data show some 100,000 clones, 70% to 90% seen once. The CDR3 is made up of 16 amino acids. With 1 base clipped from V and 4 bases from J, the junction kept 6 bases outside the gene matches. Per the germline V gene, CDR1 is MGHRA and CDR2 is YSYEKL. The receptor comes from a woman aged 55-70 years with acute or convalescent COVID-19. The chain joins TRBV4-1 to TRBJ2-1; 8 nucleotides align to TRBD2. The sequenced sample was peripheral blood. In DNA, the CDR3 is TGCGCCAGCAGCCAAGGAAGCGGGAGACCGTACAATGAGCAGTTCTTC. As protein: CASSQGSGRPYNEQFF.